This T cell receptor (beta chain) was captured by sequencing in a study of blood T cell repertoires in COVID-19. Trimming removed 5 bases from V and 1 base from J; junction bases left unmatched: 4. The germline gives CDR1 SGHNT, CDR2 YENEEA. This CDR3 comprises 14 residues. TCRdb's table, derived via immunoSEQ multiplex PCR, lists solely in-frame clones and lacks some. The table has 470,000 or so clones, about 89% seen once; the top ten hold around 4.4%. This TCR derives from a woman in her twenties or thirties with acute or convalescent COVID-19. The specimen was peripheral blood. This sequence joins TRBV11-3 and TRBJ2-5; 7 bases are shared with TRBD1. CDR3 DNA: TGTGCCAGCAGCCCCCGGGACAGCCAAGAGACCCAGTACTTC. Amino acid sequence: CASSPRDSQETQYF.